This T cell receptor (beta chain) was recorded in a study of blood T cell repertoires in COVID-19. About the study: Acute and convalescent COVID-19 samples came from the United States, Italy and Spain. T cells, B-cell-depleted T cells, or PBMCs supplied cDNA or gDNA.

The method was immunoSEQ multiplex PCR; TCRdb's version includes in-frame clones alone and lacks a portion of them. Altogether a few hundred thousand clones are present, more than 75% being singletons, with the ten largest covering more than 1%. V dropped 5 bases and J dropped 7 bases, with 21 bases sitting between them. The CDR3 is made up of 16 amino acids. Looked up from germline, CDR1 is SEHNR and CDR2 is FQNEAQ (reference sequence). Membership in each cohort depended on participant-reported clinical history. The sequenced sample consisted of PBMCs or T cells enriched from blood (not recorded which). This clonotype was obtained from a woman under 30 who had recovered from COVID-19. The chain employs TRBV7-9 and TRBJ2-4, with D perhaps matching TRBD2 (6 bases). In DNA form, the CDR3 reads TGTGCCAGCAGCCACTCGGGGGAAACCCTGTCGAACATTCAGTACTTC. Its protein is CASSHSGETLSNIQYF.